Presented here are 23 T cell receptor beta chains from one specimen sequenced in a study of cytomegalovirus exposure and HLA in healthy donors (dated by TCRdb to 2016 to 2017). The library relied on the immunoSEQ multiplex PCR assay. For the multiplex PCR, a mixture combining 60 forward primers for TCR Vbeta segments and 13 reverse primers for TCR Jbeta segments was used. TCRdb's version of the immuneACCESS table is confined to in-frame rearrangements and falls short of the full clone set. An unresolved V gene accounts for under half of the shortfall where checked; the remainder is of unknown origin. The sample includes 81,000 or so clones, with 70% to 75% observed a single time. The leading ten clones occupy 4% to 5% of the sample. Sequences were obtained from PBMCs. The receptor source for this set is a man aged 55 to 69 in good health and CMV-seronegative.

The chain has TRBV11-3 and TRBJ2-7; possibly TRBD2 for D (5 bases). CDR1 and CDR2 from the germline V gene are SGHNT and YENEEA. The CDR3 extends over 14 amino acids. The V and J ends lost 1 base and 2 bases respectively, with 9 bases between them. CDR3 nucleotide sequence: TGTGCCAGCAGCTTAGGGGCCGGGGCCTACGAGCAGTACTTC. Translating gives CASSLGAGAYEQYF.

The V call is TRBV4-2, the J call TRBJ2-7; TRBD1 aligns across 9 bases. This CDR3 comprises 14 residues. CDR1 and CDR2 from the germline V gene are LGHNA and YNFKEQ. The V gene end was trimmed by 4 bases and the J gene end by 5 bases; junction bases not matched to a gene: 6. CDR3 bases: TGTGCCAGCAGCCCGGGACAGGGAGGGAACGAGCAGTACTTC. Encoded protein: CASSPGQGGNEQYF.

This clone has just one count. This chain links TRBV6-1 with TRBJ2-3; TRBD2 aligns across 10 bases. V dropped 7 bases and J dropped 3; count of bases not matched to a gene: 7. Germline CDR1 and CDR2: MNHNS and SASEGT. This CDR3 is 15 amino acids long. The CDR3 DNA reads TGTGCCAGCATAGGTAAGCGGGGGGGGACAGATACGCAGTATTTT. This codes for CASIGKRGGTDTQYF.

The V and J genes are TRBV30 and TRBJ1-2; 8 positions agree with TRBD1. CDR1 is GTSNPN, CDR2 SVGIG, per germline (reference sequence). The CDR3 has 13 amino acids. The junction had 9 bases not matched to a gene; V was cut back by 3 bases and J by 9 bases. The CDR3 sequence is CAWSDDRGRRYTF. In nucleotides, the CDR3 is TGTGCCTGGAGCGATGACAGGGGAAGACGCTACACCTTC.

This clone was detected only once. The rearrangement uses TRBV29-1 and TRBJ1-2, with D maybe TRBD1 (5 bases). The CDR3 loop spans 12 amino acids. V was clipped by 2 bases and J by 8 bases, with 12 bases between them. The germline gives CDR1 SQVTM, CDR2 ANQGSEA. The CDR3: CSVERAGWGYTF. In DNA form, the CDR3 reads TGCAGCGTTGAAAGGGCAGGGTGGGGCTACACCTTC.

This chain uses TRBV6-5 with TRBJ2-5; D is possibly TRBD2 (6 bases). In germline, CDR1 is MNHEY, CDR2 SVGAGI. This CDR3 is built from 15 residues. Trimming left V 5 bases short and J 4 bases short, with 17 bases between. The CDR3 DNA is TGTGCCAGCAGTCCCCGGCGGGGACCCCCAGAGACCCAGTACTTC. Translation gives CASSPRRGPPETQYF.

The chain employs TRBV19 and TRBJ1-2; tentatively, D is TRBD1 (5 bases). CDR1 is LNHDA and CDR2 is SQIVND in the germline V gene (reference sequence). Deletions cut 3 bases from V and 4 bases from J, with 15 bases between. This CDR3 contains 15 residues. The CDR3 DNA follows: TGTGCCAGTAGTATTCTGGCCGGGGGTAGCTATGGCTACACCTTC. Protein: CASSILAGGSYGYTF.

CDR3 DNA: TGTGCCAGCAGTGAATCGGGACTCTATGGCTACACCTTC. It translates to CASSESGLYGYTF. This chain links TRBV2 with TRBJ1-2; D is perhaps TRBD1 (5 bases). Trimming took 2 bases from V and 4 from J, leaving 8 bases between them. The V gene's germline CDR1 is SNHLY and CDR2 FYNNEI. The CDR3 is 13 residues long.

V usage is TRBV20-1 and J usage is TRBJ1-2, with D perhaps TRBD1 (5 bases). The CDR3 contains 11 residues. From germline, CDR1 is DFQATT and CDR2 SNEGSKA (reference sequence). Between the trimmed V and J ends, which lost 2 bases and 4 bases, there was a span of 5 bases. The CDR3 coding sequence is TGCAGTGCTAGAAGGGGCTATGGCTACACCTTC. Its protein product is CSARRGYGYTF.

The rearrangement uses TRBV5-4 and TRBJ2-7; TRBD1 agrees at 7 bases. From germline, CDR1 is SGHNT and CDR2 YYREEE (reference sequence). The CDR3 extends over 15 amino acids. Trimming at V came to 0 bases and at J to 0 bases, leaving 3 bases not matched to a gene. CDR3 in DNA: TGTGCCAGCAGCTTGGCGGGACAGCGCTCCTACGAGCAGTACTTC. As protein: CASSLAGQRSYEQYF.

The chain joins TRBV4-1 to TRBJ2-2; 7 positions match TRBD2. Trimming removed 0 bases from V and 2 bases from J; junction bases left unmatched: 0. This CDR3 comprises 15 residues. The germline V gene encodes CDR1 MGHRA and CDR2 YSYEKL. The CDR3 bases are TGCGCCAGCAGCCAAGAGGGACTAAACACCGGGGAGCTGTTTTTT. Protein product: CASSQEGLNTGELFF.

This clone was detected only a few times. The junction does not match germline at one end; this may be a read error. The chain combines TRBV7-9 with TRBJ2-7, with D possibly matching TRBD1 (8 bases). This CDR3 has 15 residues. From germline, CDR1 is SEHNR and CDR2 FQNEAQ (reference sequence). In DNA form, the CDR3 reads TGTTCCAGCAGCGGGAAGCGGGGACAGGCCTACGAGCAGTACTTC. This sequence encodes CSSSGKRGQAYEQYF.

This clone was seen a handful of times. The chain carries TRBV30 and TRBJ1-4, with D unclear. The germline gives CDR1 GTSNPN, CDR2 SVGIG (reference sequence). The CDR3 contains 15 residues. The V end lost 4 bases, the J end lost 2 bases, and 14 bases lay between the germline ends. The DNA for the CDR3 is TGTGCCTGGAAGCAGAGAGGCTGGACTAATGAAAAACTGTTTTTT. Translation gives CAWKQRGWTNEKLFF.

The chain is built from TRBV11-3 and TRBJ2-7, with 7 bases that match TRBD1. The CDR3 extends over 13 amino acids. Unmatched junction bases numbered 5, after V lost 3 bases and J lost 6 bases. CDR1 is SGHNT, CDR2 YENEEA, per germline. In nucleotides, the CDR3 is TGTGCCAGCAGCTTTGGGCACAGGGGCGAGCAGTACTTC. It yields the protein CASSFGHRGEQYF.

This sequence joins TRBV6-1 and TRBJ1-5; no reliable D call. This CDR3 contains 11 residues. Germline V gives CDR1 MNHNS, CDR2 SASEGT. The CDR3 DNA reads as TGTGCTGACTCCCCCAATCAGCCCCAGCATTTT. This encodes CADSPNQPQHF.

The rearrangement joins TRBV30 to TRBJ1-2, with D possibly matching TRBD1 (6 bases). The V end was cut by 4 bases, the J end by 4 bases, with 13 bases between. The length of the CDR3 is 13 residues. CDR1 and CDR2 from the germline V gene are GTSNPN and SVGIG (reference sequence). Here the CDR3 DNA reads TGTGCCTGGACCCCACAGGGTTCCTATGGCTACACCTTC. Protein: CAWTPQGSYGYTF.

The V and J genes are TRBV18 and TRBJ2-7; 11 bases match TRBD2. This CDR3 comprises 16 residues. The germline CDR1 and CDR2 sequences are KGHSH and LQKENI. V trimming: 3 bases; J trimming: 4 bases; junction bases outside the gene matches: 8. The CDR3 DNA reads TGTGCCAGCTCACCTAGCGGGGGGGCATCACAGTACGAGCAGTACTTC. It yields the protein CASSPSGGASQYEQYF.

Here the CDR3 DNA reads TGTGCTAGTGGTTTGGACGGACAGCCGGGGGAAAAACTGTTTTTT. This encodes CASGLDGQPGEKLFF. The chain has TRBV12-5 and TRBJ1-4, with D possibly being TRBD1 (6 bases). This CDR3 spans 15 amino acids. Germline loops: CDR1 LGHNT, CDR2 FRNRAP. The V and J ends lost 1 base and 8 bases respectively, with 14 bases between them.

This clone occurred a few times. The CDR3 loop is CAWVASSYNEQFF. The CDR3 DNA sequence: TGTGCCTGGGTAGCAAGCTCCTACAATGAGCAGTTCTTC. The chain links TRBV30 to TRBJ2-1; D gene ambiguous. Germline assignment: CDR1 GTSNPN and CDR2 SVGIG (reference sequence). Trimming removed 5 bases from V and 0 bases from J, with 8 bases in between. The CDR3 covers 13 residues.

The chain carries TRBV11-2 and TRBJ2-1, with 7 nucleotides matching TRBD1. This CDR3 comprises 13 residues. J was trimmed by 15 bases and V by 1 base; bases with no gene match: 9. In germline, CDR1 is SGHAT, CDR2 FQNNGV. CDR3 DNA sequence: TGTGCCAGCAGCTTAGCGTCAGGGGGTGGTTCGTTCTTC. This sequence encodes CASSLASGGGSFF.

The genes are TRBV5-1 and TRBJ2-1; 8 nucleotides line up with TRBD1. Germline V lookup: CDR1 SGHRS, CDR2 YFSETQ. V lost 4 bases, J lost 6 bases, and 9 bases stayed unmatched. CDR3 length: 15 amino acids. The CDR3 reads CASSVELQGVNEQFF. In DNA, the CDR3 is TGCGCCAGCAGCGTAGAGTTACAGGGGGTCAATGAGCAGTTCTTC.

This sequence joins TRBV7-2 and TRBJ2-7, with D perhaps TRBD1 (5 bases). Trimming left V 3 bases short and J 6 bases short, with 9 bases between. Germline loops: CDR1 SGHTA, CDR2 FQGNSA. This CDR3 region has 12 residues. The CDR3 loop reads CASSFRTGEQYF. DNA for the CDR3: TGTGCCAGCAGCTTTAGAACAGGCGAGCAGTACTTC.

The rearrangement joins TRBV19 to TRBJ1-5, with a possible D match to TRBD1 (6 bases). CDR1 is LNHDA, CDR2 SQIVND, per germline (reference sequence). V shed 8 bases and J shed 1 base, with 21 bases lying between them. The CDR3 runs 17 residues. The chain's CDR3 is CASARGGSGGSNQPQHF. CDR3 DNA: TGTGCCAGTGCGAGGGGGGGTTCGGGGGGAAGCAATCAGCCCCAGCATTTT.